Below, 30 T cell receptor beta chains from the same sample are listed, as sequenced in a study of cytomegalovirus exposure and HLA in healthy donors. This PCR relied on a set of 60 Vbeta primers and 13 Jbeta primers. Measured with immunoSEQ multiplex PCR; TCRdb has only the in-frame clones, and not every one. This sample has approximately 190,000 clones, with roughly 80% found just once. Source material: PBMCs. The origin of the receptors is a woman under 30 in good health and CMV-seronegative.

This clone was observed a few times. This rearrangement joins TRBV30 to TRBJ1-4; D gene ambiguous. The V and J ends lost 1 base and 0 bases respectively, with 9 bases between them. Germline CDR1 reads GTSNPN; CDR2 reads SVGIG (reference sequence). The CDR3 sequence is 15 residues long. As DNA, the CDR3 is TGTGCCTGGAGTGAACAGACCGCAACTAATGAAAAACTGTTTTTT. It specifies CAWSEQTATNEKLFF.

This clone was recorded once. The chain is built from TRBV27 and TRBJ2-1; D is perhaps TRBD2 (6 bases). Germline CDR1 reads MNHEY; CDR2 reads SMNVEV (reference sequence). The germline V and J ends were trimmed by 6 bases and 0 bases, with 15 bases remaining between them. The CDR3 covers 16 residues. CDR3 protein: CASSPGLPSSYNEQFF. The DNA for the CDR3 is TGTGCCAGCAGCCCGGGACTCCCAAGCTCCTACAATGAGCAGTTCTTC.

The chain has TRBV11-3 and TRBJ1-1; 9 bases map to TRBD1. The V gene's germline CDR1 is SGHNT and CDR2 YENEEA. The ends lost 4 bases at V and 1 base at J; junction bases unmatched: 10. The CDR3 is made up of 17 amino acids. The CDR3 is CASSSLTGTGKNTEAFF. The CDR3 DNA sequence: TGTGCCAGCAGCTCACTAACCGGGACAGGGAAGAACACTGAAGCTTTCTTT.

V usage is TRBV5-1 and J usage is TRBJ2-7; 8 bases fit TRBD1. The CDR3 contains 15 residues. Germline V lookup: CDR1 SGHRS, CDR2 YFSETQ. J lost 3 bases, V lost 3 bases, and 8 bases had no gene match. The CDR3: CASSWTWTGIYEQYF. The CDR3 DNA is TGCGCCAGCAGCTGGACTTGGACAGGGATCTACGAGCAGTACTTC.

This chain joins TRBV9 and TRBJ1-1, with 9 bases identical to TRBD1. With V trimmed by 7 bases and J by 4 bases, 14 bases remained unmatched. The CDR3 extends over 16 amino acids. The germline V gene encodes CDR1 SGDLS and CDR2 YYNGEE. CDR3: CASSFETGGGGTEAFF. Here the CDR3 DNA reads TGTGCCAGCTCATTCGAAACAGGGGGCGGAGGCACTGAAGCTTTCTTT.

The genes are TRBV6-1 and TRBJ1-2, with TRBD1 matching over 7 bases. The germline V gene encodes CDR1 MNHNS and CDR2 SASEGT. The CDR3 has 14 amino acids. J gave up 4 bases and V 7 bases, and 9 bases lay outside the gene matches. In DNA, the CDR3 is TGTGCCAGCATTAGTACAGGGGCGGGCTATGGCTACACCTTC. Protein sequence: CASISTGAGYGYTF.

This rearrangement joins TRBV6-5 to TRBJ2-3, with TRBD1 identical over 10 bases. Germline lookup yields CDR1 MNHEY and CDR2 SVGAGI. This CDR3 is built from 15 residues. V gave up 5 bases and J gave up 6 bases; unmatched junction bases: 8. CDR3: CASSQTGGAGDTQYF. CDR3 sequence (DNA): TGTGCCAGCAGTCAGACAGGGGGCGCGGGGGATACGCAGTATTTT.

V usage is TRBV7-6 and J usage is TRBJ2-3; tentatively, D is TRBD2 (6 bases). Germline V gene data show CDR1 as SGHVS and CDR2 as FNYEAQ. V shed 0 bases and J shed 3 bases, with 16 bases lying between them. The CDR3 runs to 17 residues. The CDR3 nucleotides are TGTGCCAGCAGCTTAGCGCTACAGACTAGGGAAACAGATACGCAGTATTTT. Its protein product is CASSLALQTRETDTQYF.

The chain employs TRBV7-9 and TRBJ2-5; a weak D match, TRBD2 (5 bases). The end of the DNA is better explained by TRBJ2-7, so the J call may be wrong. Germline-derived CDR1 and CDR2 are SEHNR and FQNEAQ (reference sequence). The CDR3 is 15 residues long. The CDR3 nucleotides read TGTGCCAGCAGGCGTGACGCGGGCGTTACCTACGAGCAGTACTTC. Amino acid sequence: CASRRDAGVTYEQYF.

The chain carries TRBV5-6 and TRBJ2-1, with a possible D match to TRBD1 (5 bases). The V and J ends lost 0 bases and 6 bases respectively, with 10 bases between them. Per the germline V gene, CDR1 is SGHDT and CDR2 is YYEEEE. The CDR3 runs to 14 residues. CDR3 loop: CASSLVGVANEQFF. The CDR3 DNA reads TGTGCCAGCAGCTTGGTAGGGGTGGCCAATGAGCAGTTCTTC.

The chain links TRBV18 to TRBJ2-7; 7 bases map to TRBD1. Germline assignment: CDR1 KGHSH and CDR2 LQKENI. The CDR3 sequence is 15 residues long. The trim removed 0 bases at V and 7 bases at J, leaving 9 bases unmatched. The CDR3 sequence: CASSPPPTGSGEQYF. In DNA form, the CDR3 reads TGTGCCAGCTCACCACCGCCGACAGGGTCGGGTGAGCAGTACTTC. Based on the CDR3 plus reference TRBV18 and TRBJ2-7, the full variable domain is NAGVMQNPRHLVRRRGQEARLRCSPMKGHSHVYWYRQLPEEGLKFMVYLQKENIIDESGMPKERFSAEFPKEGPSILRIQQVVRGDSAAYFCASSPPPTGSGEQYFGPGTRLTVT.

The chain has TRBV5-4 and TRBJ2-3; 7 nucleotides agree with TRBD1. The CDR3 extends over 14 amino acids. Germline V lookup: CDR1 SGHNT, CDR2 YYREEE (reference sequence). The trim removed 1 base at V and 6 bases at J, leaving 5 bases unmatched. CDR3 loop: CASSLTGVGDTQYF. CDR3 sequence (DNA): TGTGCCAGCAGCTTGACAGGGGTAGGCGATACGCAGTATTTT.

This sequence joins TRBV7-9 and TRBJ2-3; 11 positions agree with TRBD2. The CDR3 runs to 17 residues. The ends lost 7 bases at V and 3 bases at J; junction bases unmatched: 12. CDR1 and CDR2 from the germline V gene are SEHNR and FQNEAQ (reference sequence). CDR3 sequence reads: CASILGLAEDLTDTQYF. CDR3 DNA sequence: TGTGCCAGCATTCTGGGACTAGCGGAAGACCTAACAGATACGCAGTATTTT.

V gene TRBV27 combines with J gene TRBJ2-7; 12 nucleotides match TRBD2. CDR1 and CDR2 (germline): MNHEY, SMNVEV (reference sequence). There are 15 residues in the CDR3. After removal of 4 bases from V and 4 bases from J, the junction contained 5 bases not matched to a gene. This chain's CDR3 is CASSSGLAGIYEQYF. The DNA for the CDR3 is TGTGCCAGCAGTTCCGGACTAGCGGGAATATACGAGCAGTACTTC.

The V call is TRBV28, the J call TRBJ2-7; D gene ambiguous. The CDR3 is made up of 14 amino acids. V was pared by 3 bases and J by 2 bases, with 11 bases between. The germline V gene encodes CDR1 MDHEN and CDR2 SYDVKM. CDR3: CASSFHRLTYEQYF. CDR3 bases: TGTGCCAGCAGTTTTCACAGATTGACCTACGAGCAGTACTTC.

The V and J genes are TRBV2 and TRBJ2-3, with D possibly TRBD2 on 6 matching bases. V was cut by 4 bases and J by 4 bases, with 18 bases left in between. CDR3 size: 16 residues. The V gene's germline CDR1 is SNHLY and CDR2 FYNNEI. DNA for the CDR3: TGTGCCAGCAGTGGATCCACAATAGCGGAGGCAGATACGCAGTATTTT. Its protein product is CASSGSTIAEADTQYF. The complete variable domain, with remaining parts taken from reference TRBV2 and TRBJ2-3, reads EPEVTQTPSHQVTQMGQEVILRCVPISNHLYFYWYRQILGQKVEFLVSFYNNEISEKSEIFDDQFSVERPDGSNFTLKIRSTKLEDSAMYFCASSGSTIAEADTQYFGPGTRLTVL.

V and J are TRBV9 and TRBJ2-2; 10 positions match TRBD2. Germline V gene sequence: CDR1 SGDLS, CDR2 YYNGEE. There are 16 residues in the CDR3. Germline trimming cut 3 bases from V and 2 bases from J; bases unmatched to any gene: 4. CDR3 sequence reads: CASSEGTSVNTGELFF. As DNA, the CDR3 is TGTGCCAGCAGCGAGGGGACTAGCGTTAACACCGGGGAGCTGTTTTTT.

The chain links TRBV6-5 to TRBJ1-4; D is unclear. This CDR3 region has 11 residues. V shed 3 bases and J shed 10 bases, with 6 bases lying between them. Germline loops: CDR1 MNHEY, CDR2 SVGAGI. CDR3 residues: CASSYRGKLFF. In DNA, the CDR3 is TGTGCCAGCAGTTATCGAGGAAAACTGTTTTTT.

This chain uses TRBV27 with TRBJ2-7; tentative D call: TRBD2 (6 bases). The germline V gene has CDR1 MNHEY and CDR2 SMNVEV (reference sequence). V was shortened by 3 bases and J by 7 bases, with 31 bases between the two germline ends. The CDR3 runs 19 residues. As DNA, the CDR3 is TGTGCCAGCAGTTTGAGGCTAAGCTGGGGTAGAGCGGGTGAGGGGGAGCAGTACTTC. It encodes CASSLRLSWGRAGEGEQYF.

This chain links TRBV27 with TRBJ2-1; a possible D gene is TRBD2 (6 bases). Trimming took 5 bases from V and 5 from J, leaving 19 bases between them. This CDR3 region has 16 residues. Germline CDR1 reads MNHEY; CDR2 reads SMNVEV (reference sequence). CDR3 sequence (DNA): TGTGCCAGCAGTCCCTCTAGTGGGGAGGTCAACAATGAGCAGTTCTTC. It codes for CASSPSSGEVNNEQFF.

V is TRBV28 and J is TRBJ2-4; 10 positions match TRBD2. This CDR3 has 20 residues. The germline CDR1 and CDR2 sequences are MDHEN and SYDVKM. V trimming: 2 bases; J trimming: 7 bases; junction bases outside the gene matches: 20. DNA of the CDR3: TGTGCCAGCAGTTTAGGGTCGTGGCCTAGCGGGAGAGCGGGACGGAACATTCAGTACTTC. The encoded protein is CASSLGSWPSGRAGRNIQYF.

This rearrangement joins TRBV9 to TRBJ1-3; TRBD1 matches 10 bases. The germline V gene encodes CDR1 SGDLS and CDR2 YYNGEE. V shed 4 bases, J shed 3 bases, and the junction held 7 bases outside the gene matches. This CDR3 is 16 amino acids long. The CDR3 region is CASSQPGQGIGNTIYF. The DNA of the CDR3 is TGTGCCAGCAGCCAACCGGGACAGGGGATTGGAAACACCATATATTTT.

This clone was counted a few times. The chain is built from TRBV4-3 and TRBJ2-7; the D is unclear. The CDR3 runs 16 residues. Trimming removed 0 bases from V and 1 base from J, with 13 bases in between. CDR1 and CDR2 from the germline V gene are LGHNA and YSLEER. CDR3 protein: CASSQEWSAESYEQYF. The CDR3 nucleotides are TGCGCCAGCAGCCAAGAGTGGTCTGCAGAATCCTACGAGCAGTACTTC.

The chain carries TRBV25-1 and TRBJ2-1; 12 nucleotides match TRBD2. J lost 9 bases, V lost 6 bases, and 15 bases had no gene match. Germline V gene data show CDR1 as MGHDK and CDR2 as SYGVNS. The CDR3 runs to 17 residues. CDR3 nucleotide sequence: TGTGCCAGCAGGGGCCCCGGGCTAGCGGGAGGGCCAGGTGAGCAGTTCTTC. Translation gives CASRGPGLAGGPGEQFF.

CDR3 nucleotide sequence: TGTGCCACCGAAACAGGGTTCACTGGAAACACCATATATTTT. Translating gives CATETGFTGNTIYF. The V gene is TRBV7-9, the J gene TRBJ1-3; TRBD1 might be the D (6 bases). CDR1 SEHNR and CDR2 FQNEAQ come from the germline V gene (reference sequence). The CDR3 sequence is 14 residues long. The V end lost 10 bases, the J end lost 2 bases, and 15 bases lay between the germline ends.

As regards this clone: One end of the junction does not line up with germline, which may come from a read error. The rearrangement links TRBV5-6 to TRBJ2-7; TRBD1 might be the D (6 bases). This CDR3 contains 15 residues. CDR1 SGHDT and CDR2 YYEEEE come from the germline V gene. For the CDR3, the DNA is TGTGCCAGCAGATTGGGGCCCAGGGGACCCTACGAGCAGTACTTC. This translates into CASRLGPRGPYEQYF.

CDR3 amino acids: CASTHLPGLAGQETQYF. The CDR3 coding sequence is TGTGCCAGCACCCATCTTCCGGGACTAGCAGGTCAAGAGACCCAGTACTTC. The chain couples TRBV5-5 to TRBJ2-5; 9 bases line up with TRBD2. Germline CDR1 reads SGHKS; CDR2 reads YYEKEE (reference sequence). The CDR3 totals 17 residues. The V and J ends lost 6 bases and 2 bases, in that order; junction bases with no gene match: 14.

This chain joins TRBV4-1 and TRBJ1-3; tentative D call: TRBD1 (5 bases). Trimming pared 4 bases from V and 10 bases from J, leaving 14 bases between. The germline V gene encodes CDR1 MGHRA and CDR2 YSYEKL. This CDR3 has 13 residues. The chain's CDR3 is CASSRGDQATIYF. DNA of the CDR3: TGCGCCAGCAGCCGGGGGGATCAGGCGACCATATATTTT.

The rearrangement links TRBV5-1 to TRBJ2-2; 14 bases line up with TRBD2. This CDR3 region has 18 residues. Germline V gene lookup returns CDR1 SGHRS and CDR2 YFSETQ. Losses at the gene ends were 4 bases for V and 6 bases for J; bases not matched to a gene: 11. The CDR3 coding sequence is TGCGCCAGCAGCCCCGGACTAGCGGGAGGCCGGCGGGCCGGGGAGCTGTTTTTT. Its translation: CASSPGLAGGRRAGELFF.

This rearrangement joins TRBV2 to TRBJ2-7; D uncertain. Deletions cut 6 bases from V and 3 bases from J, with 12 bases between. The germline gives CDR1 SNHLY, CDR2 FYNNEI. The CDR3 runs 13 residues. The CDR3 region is CASRKQGGYEQYV. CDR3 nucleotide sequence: TGTGCCAGCAGAAAACAAGGCGGCTACGAGCAGTACGTC.